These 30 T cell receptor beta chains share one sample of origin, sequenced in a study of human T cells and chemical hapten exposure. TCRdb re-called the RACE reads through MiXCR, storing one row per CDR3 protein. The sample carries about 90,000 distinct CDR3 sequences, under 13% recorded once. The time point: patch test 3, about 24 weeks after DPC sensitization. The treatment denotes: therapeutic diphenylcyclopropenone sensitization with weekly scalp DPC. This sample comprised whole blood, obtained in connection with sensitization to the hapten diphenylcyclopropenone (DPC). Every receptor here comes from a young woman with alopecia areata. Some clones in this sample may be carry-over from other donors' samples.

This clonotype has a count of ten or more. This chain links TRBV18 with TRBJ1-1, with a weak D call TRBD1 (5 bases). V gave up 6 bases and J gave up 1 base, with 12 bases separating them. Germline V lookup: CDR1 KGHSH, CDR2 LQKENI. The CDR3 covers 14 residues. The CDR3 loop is CASSVKDTNTEAFF. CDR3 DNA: TGTGCCAGCTCCGTTAAGGACACGAACACTGAAGCTTTCTTT.

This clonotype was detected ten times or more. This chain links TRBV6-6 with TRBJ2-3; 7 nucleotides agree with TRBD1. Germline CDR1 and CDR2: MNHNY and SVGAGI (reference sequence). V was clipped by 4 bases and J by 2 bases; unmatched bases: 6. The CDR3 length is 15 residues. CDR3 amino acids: CASSLYRGDTDTQYF. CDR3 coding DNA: TGTGCCAGCAGTTTATACAGGGGCGACACAGATACGCAGTATTTT.

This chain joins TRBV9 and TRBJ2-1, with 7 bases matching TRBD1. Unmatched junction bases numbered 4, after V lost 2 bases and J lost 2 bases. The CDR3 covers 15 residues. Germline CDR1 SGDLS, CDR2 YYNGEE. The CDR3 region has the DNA TGTGCCAGCAGCGTCACAGGGGAACCCTACAATGAGCAGTTCTTC. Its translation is CASSVTGEPYNEQFF. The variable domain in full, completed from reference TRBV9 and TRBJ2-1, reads DSGVTQTPKHLITATGQRVTLRCSPRSGDLSVYWYQQSLDQGLQFLIQYYNGEERAKGNILERFSAQQFPDLHSELNLSSLELGDSALYFCASSVTGEPYNEQFFGPGTRLTVL.

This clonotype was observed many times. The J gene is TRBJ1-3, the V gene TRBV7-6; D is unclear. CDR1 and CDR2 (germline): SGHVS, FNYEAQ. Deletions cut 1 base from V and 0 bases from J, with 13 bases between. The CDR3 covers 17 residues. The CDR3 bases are TGTGCCAGCAGCTTAGAGGGCGTGGGTCACTCTGGAAACACCATATATTTT. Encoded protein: CASSLEGVGHSGNTIYF. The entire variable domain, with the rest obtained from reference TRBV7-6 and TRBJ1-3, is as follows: GAGVSQSPRYKVTKRGQDVALRCDPISGHVSLYWYRQALGQGPEFLTYFNYEAQQDKSGLPNDRFSAERPEGSISTLTIQRTEQRDSAMYRCASSLEGVGHSGNTIYFGEGSWLTVV.

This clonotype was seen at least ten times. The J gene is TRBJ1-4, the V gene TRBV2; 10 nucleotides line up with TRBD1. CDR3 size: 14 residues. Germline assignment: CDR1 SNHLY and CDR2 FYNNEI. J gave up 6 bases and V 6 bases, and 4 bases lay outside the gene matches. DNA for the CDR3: TGTGCCAGCAGATCCGGGACAGGGGATGAAAAACTGTTTTTT. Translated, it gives CASRSGTGDEKLFF.

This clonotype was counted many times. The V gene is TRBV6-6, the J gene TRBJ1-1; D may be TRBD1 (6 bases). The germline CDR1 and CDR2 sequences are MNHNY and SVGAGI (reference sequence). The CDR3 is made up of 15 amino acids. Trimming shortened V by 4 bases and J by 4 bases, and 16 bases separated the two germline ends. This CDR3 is CASSLQGPKGTEAFF. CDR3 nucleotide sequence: TGTGCCAGCAGTTTACAGGGACCGAAAGGCACTGAAGCTTTCTTT.

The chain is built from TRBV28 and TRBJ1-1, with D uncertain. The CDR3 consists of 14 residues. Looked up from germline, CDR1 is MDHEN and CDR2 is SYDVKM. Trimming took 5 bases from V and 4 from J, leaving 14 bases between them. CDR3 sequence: CASSPQGWVTEAFF. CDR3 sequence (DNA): TGTGCCAGCAGTCCCCAAGGGTGGGTCACTGAAGCTTTCTTT.

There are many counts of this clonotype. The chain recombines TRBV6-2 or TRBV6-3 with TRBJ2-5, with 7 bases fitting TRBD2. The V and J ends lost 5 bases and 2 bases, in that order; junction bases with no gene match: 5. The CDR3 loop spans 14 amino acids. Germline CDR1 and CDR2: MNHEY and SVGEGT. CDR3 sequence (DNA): TGTGCCAGCAGTCCTAGCGGAGGACAAGAGACCCAGTACTTC. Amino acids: CASSPSGGQETQYF.

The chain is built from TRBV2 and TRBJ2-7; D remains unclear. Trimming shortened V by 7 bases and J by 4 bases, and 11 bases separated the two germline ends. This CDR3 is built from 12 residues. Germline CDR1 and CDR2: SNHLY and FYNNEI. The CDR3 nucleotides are TGTGCCAGCACCGCCTCTGGGTACGAGCAGTACTTC. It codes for CASTASGYEQYF.

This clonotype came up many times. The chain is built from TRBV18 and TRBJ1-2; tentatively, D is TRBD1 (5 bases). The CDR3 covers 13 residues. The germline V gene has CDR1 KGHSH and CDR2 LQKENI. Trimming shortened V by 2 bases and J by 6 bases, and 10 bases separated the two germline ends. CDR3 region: CASSPDRQHGYTF. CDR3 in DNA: TGTGCCAGCTCACCAGACAGACAGCATGGCTACACCTTC.

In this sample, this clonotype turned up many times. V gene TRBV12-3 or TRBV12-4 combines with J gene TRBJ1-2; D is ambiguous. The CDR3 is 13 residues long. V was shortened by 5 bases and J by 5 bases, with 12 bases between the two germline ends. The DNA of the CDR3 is TGTGCCAGCAGTCCCAATACGCCGTATGGCTACACCTTC. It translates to CASSPNTPYGYTF.

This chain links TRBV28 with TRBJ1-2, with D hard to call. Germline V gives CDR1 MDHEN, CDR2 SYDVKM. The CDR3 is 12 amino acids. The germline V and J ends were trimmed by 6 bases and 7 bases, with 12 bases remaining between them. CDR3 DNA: TGTGCCAGCAGGGTTACAGAGATTGGCTACACCTTC. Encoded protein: CASRVTEIGYTF.

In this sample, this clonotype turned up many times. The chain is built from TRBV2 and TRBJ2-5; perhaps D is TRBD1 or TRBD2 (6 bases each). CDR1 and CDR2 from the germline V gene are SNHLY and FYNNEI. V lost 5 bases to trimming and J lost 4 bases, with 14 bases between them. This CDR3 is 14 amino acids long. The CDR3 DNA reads TGTGCCAGCAGTTCCGGACGGGGGCGAGAGACCCAGTACTTC. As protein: CASSSGRGRETQYF. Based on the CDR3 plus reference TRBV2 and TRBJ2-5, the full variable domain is EPEVTQTPSHQVTQMGQEVILRCVPISNHLYFYWYRQILGQKVEFLVSFYNNEISEKSEIFDDQFSVERPDGSNFTLKIRSTKLEDSAMYFCASSSGRGRETQYFGPGTRLLVL.

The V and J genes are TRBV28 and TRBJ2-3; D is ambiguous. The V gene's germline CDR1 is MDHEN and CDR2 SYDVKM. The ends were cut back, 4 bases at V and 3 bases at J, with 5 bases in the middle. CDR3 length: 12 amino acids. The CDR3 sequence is CASSSATDTQYF. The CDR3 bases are TGTGCCAGCAGTTCCGCGACAGATACGCAGTATTTT.

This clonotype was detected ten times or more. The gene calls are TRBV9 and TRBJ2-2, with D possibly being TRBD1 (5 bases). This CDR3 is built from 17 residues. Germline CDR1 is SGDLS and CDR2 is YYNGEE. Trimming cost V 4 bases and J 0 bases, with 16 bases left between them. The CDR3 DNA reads TGTGCCAGCAGCCCAAGGAAGGGGCTCTCGAACACCGGGGAGCTGTTTTTT. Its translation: CASSPRKGLSNTGELFF.

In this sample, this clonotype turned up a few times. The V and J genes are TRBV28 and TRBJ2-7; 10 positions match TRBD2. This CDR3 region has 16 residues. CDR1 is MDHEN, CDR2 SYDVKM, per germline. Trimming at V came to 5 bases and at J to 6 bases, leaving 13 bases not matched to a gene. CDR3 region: CASSEHTSGTRFEQYF. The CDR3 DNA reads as TGTGCCAGCAGTGAACACACTAGCGGGACACGATTCGAGCAGTACTTC. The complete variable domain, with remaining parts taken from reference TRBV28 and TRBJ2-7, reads DVKVTQSSRYLVKRTGEKVFLECVQDMDHENMFWYRQDPGLGLRLIYFSYDVKMKEKGDIPEGYSVSREKKERFSLILESASTNQTSMYLCASSEHTSGTRFEQYFGPGTRLTVT.

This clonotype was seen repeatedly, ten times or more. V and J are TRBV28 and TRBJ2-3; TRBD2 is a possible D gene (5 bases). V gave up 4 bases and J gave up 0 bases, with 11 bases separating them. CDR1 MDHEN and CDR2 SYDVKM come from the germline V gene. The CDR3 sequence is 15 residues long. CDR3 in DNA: TGTGCCAGCAGTTGGGGAGTCGCTAGCACAGATACGCAGTATTTT. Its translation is CASSWGVASTDTQYF. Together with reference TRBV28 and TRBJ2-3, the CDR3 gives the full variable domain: DVKVTQSSRYLVKRTGEKVFLECVQDMDHENMFWYRQDPGLGLRLIYFSYDVKMKEKGDIPEGYSVSREKKERFSLILESASTNQTSMYLCASSWGVASTDTQYFGPGTRLTVL.

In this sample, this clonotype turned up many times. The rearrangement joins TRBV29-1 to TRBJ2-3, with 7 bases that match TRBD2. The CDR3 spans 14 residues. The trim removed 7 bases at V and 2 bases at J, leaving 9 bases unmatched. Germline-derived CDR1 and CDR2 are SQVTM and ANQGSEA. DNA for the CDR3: TGCAGCGGAACCGGGACTACAAACACAGATACGCAGTATTTT. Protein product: CSGTGTTNTDTQYF.

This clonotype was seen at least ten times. In nucleotides, the CDR3 is TGTGCCAGCAGCTTGGTAGGCGGGGTTGCAGATACGCAGTATTTT. The encoded protein is CASSLVGGVADTQYF. This chain links TRBV5-4 with TRBJ2-3; possibly TRBD2 for D (6 bases). CDR1 and CDR2 (germline): SGHNT, YYREEE (reference sequence). Trimming removed 0 bases from V and 4 bases from J, with 12 bases in between. The CDR3 extends over 15 amino acids.

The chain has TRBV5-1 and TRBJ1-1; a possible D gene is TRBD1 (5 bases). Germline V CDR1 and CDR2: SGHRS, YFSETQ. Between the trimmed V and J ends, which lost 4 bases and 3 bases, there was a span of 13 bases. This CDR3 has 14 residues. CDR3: CASSPGREDTEAFF. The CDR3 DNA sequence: TGCGCCAGCAGCCCGGGACGGGAGGACACTGAAGCTTTCTTT.

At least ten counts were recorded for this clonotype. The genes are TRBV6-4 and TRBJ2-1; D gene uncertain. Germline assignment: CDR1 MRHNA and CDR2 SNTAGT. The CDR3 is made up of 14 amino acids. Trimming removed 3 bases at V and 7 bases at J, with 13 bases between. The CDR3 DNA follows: TGTGCCAGCAGTGAGAGTCTAGAACAAAATGAGCAGTTCTTC. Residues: CASSESLEQNEQFF.

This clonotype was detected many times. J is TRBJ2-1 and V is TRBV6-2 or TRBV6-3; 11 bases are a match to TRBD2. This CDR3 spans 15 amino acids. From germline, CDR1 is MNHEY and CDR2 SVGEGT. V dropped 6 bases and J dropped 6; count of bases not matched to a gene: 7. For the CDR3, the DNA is TGTGCCAGCAGATCTTCCGGGACTAGCGGCAATGAGCAGTTCTTC. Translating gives CASRSSGTSGNEQFF.

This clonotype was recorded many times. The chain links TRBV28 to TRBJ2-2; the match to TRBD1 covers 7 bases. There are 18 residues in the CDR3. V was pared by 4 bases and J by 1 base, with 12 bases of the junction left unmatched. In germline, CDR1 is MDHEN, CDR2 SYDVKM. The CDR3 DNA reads TGTGCCAGCAGTTCCCCCTATACGGGACAGCAGAACACCGGGGAGCTGTTTTTT. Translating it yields CASSSPYTGQQNTGELFF.

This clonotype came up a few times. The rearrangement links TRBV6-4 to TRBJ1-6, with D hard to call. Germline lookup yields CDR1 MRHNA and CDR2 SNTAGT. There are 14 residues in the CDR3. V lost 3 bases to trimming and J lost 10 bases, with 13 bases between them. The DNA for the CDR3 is TGTGCCAGCAGTGAGGTGGATGGGCCCTCACCCCTCCACTTT. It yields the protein CASSEVDGPSPLHF.

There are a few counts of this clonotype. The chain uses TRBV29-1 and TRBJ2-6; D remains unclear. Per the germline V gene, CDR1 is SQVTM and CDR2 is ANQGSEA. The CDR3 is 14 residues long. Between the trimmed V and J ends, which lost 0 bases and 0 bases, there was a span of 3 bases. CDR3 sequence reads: CSVEEFSGANVLTF. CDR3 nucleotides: TGCAGCGTTGAAGAGTTCTCTGGGGCCAACGTCCTGACTTTC.

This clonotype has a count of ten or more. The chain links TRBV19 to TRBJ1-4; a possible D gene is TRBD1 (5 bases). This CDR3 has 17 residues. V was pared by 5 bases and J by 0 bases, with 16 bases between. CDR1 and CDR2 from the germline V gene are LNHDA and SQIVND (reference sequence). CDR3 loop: CASSPRPGGPTNEKLFF. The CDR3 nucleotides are TGTGCCAGTAGTCCCCGGCCGGGGGGACCAACTAATGAAAAACTGTTTTTT.

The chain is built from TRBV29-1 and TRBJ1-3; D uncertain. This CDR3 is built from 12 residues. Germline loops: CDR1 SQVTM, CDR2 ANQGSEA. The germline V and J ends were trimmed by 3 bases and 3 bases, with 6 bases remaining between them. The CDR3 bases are TGCAGCGTTGATTCAGTTGGAAACACCATATATTTT. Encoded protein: CSVDSVGNTIYF. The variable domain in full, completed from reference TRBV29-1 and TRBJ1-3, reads SAVISQKPSRDICQRGTSLTIQCQVDSQVTMMFWYRQQPGQSLTLIATANQGSEATYESGFVIDKFPISRPNLTFSTLTVSNMSPEDSSIYLCSVDSVGNTIYFGEGSWLTVV.

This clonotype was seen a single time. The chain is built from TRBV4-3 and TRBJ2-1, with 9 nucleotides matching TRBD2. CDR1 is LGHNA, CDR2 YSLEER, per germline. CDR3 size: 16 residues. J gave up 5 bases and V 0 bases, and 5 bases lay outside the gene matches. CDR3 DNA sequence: TGCGCCAGCAGCCAAGATTATGCGGGAGGGGACAATGAGCAGTTCTTC. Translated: CASSQDYAGGDNEQFF.

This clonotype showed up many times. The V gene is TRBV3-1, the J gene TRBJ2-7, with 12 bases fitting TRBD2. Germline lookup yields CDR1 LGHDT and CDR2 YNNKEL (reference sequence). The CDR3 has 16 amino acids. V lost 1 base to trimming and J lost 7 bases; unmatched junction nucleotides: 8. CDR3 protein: CASSQALAGGPGEQYF. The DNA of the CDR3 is TGTGCCAGCAGCCAAGCTCTAGCGGGAGGGCCCGGAGAGCAGTACTTC.

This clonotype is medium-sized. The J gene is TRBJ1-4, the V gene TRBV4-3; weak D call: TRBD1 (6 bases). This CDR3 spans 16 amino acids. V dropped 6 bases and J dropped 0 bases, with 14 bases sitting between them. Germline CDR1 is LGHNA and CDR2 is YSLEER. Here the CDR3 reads CASSLGGGATNEKLFF. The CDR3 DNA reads TGCGCCAGCAGTCTTGGGGGCGGCGCAACTAATGAAAAACTGTTTTTT.